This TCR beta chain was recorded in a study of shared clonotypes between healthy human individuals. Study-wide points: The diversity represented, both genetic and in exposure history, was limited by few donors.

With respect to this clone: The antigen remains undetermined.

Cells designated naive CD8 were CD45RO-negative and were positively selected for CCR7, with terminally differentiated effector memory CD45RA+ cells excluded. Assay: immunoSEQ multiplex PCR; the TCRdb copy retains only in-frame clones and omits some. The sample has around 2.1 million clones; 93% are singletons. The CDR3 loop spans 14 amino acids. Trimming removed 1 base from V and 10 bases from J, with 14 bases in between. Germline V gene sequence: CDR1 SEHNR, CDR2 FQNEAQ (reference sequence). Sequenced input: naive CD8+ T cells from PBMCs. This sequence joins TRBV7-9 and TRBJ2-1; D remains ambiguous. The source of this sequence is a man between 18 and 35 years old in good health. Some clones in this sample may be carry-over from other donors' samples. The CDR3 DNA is TGTGCCAGCAGCTTAGGGCCCGAAATGGGGGAGCAGTTCTTC. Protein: CASSLGPEMGEQFF. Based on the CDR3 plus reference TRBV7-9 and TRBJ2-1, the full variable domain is DTGVSQNPRHKITKRGQNVTFRCDPISEHNRLYWYRQTLGQGPEFLTYFQNEAQLEKSRLLSDRFSAERPKGSFSTLEIQRTEQGDSAMYLCASSLGPEMGEQFFGPGTRLTVL.